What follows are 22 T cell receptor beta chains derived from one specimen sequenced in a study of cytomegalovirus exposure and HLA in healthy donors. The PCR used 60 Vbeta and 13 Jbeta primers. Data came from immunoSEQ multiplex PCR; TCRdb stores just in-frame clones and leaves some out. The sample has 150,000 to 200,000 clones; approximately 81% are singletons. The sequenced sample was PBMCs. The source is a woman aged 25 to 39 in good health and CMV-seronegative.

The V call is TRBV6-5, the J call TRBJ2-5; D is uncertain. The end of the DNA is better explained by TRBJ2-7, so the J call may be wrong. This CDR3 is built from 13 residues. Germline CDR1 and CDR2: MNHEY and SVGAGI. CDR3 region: CASSYSTNYEQYF. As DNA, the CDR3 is TGTGCCAGCAGTTACTCGACGAACTACGAGCAGTACTTC.

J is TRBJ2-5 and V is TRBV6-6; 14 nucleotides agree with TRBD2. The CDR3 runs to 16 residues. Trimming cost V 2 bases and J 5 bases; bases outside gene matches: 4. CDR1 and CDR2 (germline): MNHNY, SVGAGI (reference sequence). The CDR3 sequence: CASSYEGLAGVETQYF. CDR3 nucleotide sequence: TGTGCCAGCAGTTACGAGGGACTAGCGGGAGTGGAGACCCAGTACTTC.

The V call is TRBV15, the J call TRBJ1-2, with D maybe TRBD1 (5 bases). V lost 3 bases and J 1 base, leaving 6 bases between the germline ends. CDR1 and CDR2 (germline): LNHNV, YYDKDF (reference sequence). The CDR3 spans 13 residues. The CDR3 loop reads CATSSRDNYGYTF. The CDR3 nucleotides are TGTGCCACCAGCAGCAGGGATAACTATGGCTACACCTTC.

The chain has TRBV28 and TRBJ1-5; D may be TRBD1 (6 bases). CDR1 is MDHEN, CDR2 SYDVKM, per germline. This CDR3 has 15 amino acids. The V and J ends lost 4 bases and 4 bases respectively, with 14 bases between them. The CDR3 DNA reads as TGTGCCAGCAGTTACCCCCGACAGGTTAATCAGCCCCAGCATTTT. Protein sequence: CASSYPRQVNQPQHF.

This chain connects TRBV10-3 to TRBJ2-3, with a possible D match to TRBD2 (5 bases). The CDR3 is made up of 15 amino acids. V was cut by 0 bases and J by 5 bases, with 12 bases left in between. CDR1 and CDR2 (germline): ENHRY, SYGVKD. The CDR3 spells CAISESGVGKDTQYF. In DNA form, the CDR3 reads TGTGCCATCAGTGAGTCCGGGGTGGGAAAAGATACGCAGTATTTT.

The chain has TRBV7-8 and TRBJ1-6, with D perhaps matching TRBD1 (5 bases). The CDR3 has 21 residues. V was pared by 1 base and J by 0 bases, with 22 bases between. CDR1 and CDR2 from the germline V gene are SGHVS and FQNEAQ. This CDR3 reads CASSLGGIVQGTSSYNSPLHF. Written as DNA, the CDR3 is TGTGCCAGCAGCTTAGGAGGTATTGTGCAGGGCACAAGCTCCTATAATTCACCCCTCCACTTT. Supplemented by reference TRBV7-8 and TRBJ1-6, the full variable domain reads GAGVSQSPRYKVAKRGQDVALRCDPISGHVSLFWYQQALGQGPEFLTYFQNEAQLDKSGLPSDRFFAERPEGSVSTLKIQRTQQEDSAVYLCASSLGGIVQGTSSYNSPLHFGNGTRLTVT.

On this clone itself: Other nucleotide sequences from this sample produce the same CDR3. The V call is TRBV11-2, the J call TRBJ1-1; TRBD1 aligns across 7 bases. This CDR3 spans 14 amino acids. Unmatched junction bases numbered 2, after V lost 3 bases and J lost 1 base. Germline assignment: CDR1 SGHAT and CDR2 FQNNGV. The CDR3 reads CASSFQGGNTEAFF. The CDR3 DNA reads TGTGCCAGCAGCTTTCAGGGGGGGAACACTGAAGCTTTCTTT.

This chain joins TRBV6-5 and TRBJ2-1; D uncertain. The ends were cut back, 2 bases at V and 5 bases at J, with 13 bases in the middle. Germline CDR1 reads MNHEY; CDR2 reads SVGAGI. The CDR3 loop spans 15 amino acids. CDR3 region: CASSYVASLNNEQFF. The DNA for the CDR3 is TGTGCCAGCAGTTACGTTGCGAGCCTTAACAATGAGCAGTTCTTC.

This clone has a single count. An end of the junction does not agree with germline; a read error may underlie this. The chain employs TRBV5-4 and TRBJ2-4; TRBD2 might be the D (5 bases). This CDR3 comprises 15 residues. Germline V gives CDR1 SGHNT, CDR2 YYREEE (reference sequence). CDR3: CASSRGSGSKNSQYF. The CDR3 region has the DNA TGTGCCAGCAGCCGGGGTTCGGGTTCCAAAAACAGTCAGTACTTC.

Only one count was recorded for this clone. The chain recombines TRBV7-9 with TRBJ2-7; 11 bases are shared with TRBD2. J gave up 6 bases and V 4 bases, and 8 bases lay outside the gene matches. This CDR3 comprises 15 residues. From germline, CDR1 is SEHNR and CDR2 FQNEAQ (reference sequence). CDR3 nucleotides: TGTGCCAGCAGCTATAGCGGGAGGGCCCGCCTCGAGCAGTACTTC. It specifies CASSYSGRARLEQYF.

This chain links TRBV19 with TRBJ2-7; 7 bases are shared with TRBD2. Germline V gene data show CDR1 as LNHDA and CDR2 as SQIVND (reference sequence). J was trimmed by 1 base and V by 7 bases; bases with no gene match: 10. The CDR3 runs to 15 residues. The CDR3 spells CASTPSSGGSYEQYF. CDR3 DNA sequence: TGTGCCAGTACCCCTTCTAGCGGCGGATCCTACGAGCAGTACTTC. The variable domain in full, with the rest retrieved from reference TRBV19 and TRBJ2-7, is DGGITQSPKYLFRKEGQNVTLSCEQNLNHDAMYWYRQDPGQGLRLIYYSQIVNDFQKGDIAEGYSVSREKKESFPLTVTSAQKNPTAFYLCASTPSSGGSYEQYFGPGTRLTVT.

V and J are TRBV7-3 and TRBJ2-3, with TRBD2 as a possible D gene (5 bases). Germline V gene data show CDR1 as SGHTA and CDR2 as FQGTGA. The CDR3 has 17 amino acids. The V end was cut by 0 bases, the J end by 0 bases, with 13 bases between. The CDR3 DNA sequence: TGTGCCAGCAGCTTAACTGGGAGCGGAATTAGCACAGATACGCAGTATTTT. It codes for CASSLTGSGISTDTQYF.

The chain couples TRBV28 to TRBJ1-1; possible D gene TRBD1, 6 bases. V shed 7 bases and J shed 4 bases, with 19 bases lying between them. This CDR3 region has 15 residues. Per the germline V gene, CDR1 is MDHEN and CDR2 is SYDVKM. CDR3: CASKTNTAGVTEAFF. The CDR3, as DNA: TGTGCCAGCAAAACAAATACCGCAGGGGTCACTGAAGCTTTCTTT. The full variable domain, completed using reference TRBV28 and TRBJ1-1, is DVKVTQSSRYLVKRTGEKVFLECVQDMDHENMFWYRQDPGLGLRLIYFSYDVKMKEKGDIPEGYSVSREKKERFSLILESASTNQTSMYLCASKTNTAGVTEAFFGQGTRLTVV.

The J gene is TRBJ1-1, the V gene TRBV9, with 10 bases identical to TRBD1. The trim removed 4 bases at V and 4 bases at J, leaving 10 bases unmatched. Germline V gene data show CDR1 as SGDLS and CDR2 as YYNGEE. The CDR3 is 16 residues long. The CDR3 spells CASSPRRGTGATEAFF. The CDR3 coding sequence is TGTGCCAGCAGCCCCCGCCGCGGGACAGGGGCCACTGAAGCTTTCTTT.

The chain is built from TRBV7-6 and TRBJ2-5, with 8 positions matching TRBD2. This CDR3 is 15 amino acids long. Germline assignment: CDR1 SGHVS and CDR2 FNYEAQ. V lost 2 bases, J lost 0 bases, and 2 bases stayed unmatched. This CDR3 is CASSLLAGNQETQYF. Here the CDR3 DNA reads TGTGCCAGCAGCTTACTAGCGGGTAACCAAGAGACCCAGTACTTC.

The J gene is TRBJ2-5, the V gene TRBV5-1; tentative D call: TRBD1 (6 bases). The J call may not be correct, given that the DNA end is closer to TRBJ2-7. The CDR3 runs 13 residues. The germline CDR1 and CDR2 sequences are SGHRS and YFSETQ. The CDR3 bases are TGCGCCAGCAGTAACCTACAGGGCCACGAGCAGTACTTC. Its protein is CASSNLQGHEQYF.

In DNA form, the CDR3 reads TGTGCCAGCAGTCGTCTGCTAGGGGGCGATCATGAAAAACTGTTTTTT. This sequence encodes CASSRLLGGDHEKLFF. The chain couples TRBV28 to TRBJ1-4, with TRBD1 matching over 7 bases. There are 16 residues in the CDR3. Trimming cost V 5 bases and J 6 bases; bases outside gene matches: 12. From germline, CDR1 is MDHEN and CDR2 SYDVKM. Using reference TRBV28 and TRBJ1-4 for the parts outside the CDR3, the full variable domain is DVKVTQSSRYLVKRTGEKVFLECVQDMDHENMFWYRQDPGLGLRLIYFSYDVKMKEKGDIPEGYSVSREKKERFSLILESASTNQTSMYLCASSRLLGGDHEKLFFGSGTQLSVL.

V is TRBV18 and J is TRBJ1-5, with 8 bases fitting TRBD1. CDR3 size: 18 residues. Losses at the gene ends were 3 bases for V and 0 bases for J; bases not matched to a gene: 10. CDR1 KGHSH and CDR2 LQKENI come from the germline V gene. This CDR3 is CASSPDRVHTDSNQPQHF. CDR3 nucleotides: TGTGCCAGCTCACCGGACAGGGTCCACACCGATAGCAATCAGCCCCAGCATTTT. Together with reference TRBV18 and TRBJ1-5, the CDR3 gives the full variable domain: NAGVMQNPRHLVRRRGQEARLRCSPMKGHSHVYWYRQLPEEGLKFMVYLQKENIIDESGMPKERFSAEFPKEGPSILRIQQVVRGDSAAYFCASSPDRVHTDSNQPQHFGDGTRLSIL.

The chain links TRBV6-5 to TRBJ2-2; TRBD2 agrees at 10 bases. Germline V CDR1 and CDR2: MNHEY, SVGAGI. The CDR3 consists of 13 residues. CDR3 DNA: TGTGTAACTAGCGGGACTAACACCGGGGAGCTGTTTTTT. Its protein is CVTSGTNTGELFF.

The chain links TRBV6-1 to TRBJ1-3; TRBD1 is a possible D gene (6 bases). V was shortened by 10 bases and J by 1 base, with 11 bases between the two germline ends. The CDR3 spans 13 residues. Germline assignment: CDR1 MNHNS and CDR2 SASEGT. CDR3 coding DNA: TGTGCCAACAGCAGGGGTTCTGGAAACACCATATATTTT. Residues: CANSRGSGNTIYF.

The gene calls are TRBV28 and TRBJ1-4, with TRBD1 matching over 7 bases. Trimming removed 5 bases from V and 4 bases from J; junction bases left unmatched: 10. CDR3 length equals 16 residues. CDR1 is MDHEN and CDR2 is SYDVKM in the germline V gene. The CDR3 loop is CASSPYRTGDNEKLFF. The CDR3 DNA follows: TGTGCCAGCAGTCCCTATCGGACAGGCGATAATGAAAAACTGTTTTTT.

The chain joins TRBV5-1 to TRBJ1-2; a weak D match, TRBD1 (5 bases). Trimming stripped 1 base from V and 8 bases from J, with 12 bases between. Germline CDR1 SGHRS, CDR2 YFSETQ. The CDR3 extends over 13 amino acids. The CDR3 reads CASSLSGTIGYTF. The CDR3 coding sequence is TGCGCCAGCAGCTTGTCCGGGACTATAGGCTACACCTTC.